Reported below is one T cell receptor beta chain. Antigen: not known. This entry comes from a study of cytomegalovirus exposure and HLA in healthy donors. Study-wide results and limits: About 90% or about 30% of the time was how often most TCR beta V segments were productive, according to an earlier analysis. The study designated fewer than 200 TCR beta chains cytomegalovirus-associated. Because they were indistinguishable, some V segments, including TRBV6-2 and TRBV6-3, were excluded.

The germline V gene has CDR1 SGHTA and CDR2 FQGTGA. V was trimmed by 5 bases and J by 0 bases, leaving 13 bases between them. The CDR3 has 15 residues. The PCR employed 60 Vbeta primers together with 13 Jbeta primers. Methods used by the authors: The count from a later analysis was tens of millions of unique TCR beta chains, some 11 million of them shared. The data were produced by immunoSEQ multiplex PCR, yet TCRdb's version contains in-frame clones alone and is incomplete. Clone size and the V and J calls come from that table; the DNA yielded D and trimming. The data show some 160,000 clones, 75% to 90% seen once.

The sequenced sample consisted of PBMCs. This TCR was recovered from a young woman in good health and CMV-seronegative. This chain connects TRBV7-3 to TRBJ1-1; the D is unclear. The CDR3 bases are TGTGCCAGCAGCCCAACCAGGCACATGAACACTGAAGCTTTCTTT. As protein: CASSPTRHMNTEAFF. The full variable domain, with the rest looked up from reference TRBV7-3 and TRBJ1-1, is GAGVSQTPSNKVTEKGKYVELRCDPISGHTALYWYRQSLGQGPEFLIYFQGTGAADDSGLPNDRFFAVRPEGSVSTLKIQRTERGDSAVYLCASSPTRHMNTEAFFGQGTRLTVV.